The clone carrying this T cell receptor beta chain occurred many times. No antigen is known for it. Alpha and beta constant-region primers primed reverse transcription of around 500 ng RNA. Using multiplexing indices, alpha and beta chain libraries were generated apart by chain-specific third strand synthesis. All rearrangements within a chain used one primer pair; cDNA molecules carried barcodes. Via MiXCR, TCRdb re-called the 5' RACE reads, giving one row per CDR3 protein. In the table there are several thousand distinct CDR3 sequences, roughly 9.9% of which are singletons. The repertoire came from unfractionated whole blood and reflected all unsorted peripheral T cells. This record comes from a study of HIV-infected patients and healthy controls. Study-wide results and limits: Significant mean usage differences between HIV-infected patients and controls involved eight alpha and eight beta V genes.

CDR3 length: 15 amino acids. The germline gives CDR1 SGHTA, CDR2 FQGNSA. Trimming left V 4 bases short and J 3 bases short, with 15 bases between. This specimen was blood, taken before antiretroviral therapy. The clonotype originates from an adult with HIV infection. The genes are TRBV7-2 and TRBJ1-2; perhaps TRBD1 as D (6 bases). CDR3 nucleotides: TGTGCCAGCAGCTCAATGGGGGGCGAGGACTATGGCTACACCTTC. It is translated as CASSSMGGEDYGYTF.